The 8 T cell receptor beta chains below were found in one sample sequenced in a study of CD8+ T cells in alopecia areata. Extracted RNA was reverse transcribed into cDNA, the sequencing template. Libraries were prepared by immunoSEQ multiplex PCR; TCRdb keeps only in-frame clonotypes and omits some of them. The table has 98,000 or so clones, approximately 60% seen once. Specimen: CD8+ T cells sorted from blood. All receptors derive from a human donor in good health.

V usage is TRBV29-1 and J usage is TRBJ1-1; D gene unclear. V was trimmed by 1 base and J by 0 bases, leaving 6 bases between them. Germline assignment: CDR1 SQVTM and CDR2 ANQGSEA. The CDR3 runs 13 residues. CDR3 DNA: TGCAGCGTTGAAGGCCAACTGAACACTGAAGCTTTCTTT. This gives the protein CSVEGQLNTEAFF.

The chain is built from TRBV5-1 and TRBJ1-1; D is unresolved. Germline lookup yields CDR1 SGHRS and CDR2 YFSETQ. Trimming stripped 4 bases from V and 2 bases from J, with 9 bases between. The CDR3 has 13 amino acids. In DNA, the CDR3 is TGCGCCAGCAGCCCGACCGGTAACACTGAAGCTTTCTTT. Its translation is CASSPTGNTEAFF. The full variable domain, with the rest looked up from reference TRBV5-1 and TRBJ1-1, is KAGVTQTPRYLIKTRGQQVTLSCSPISGHRSVSWYQQTPGQGLQFLFEYFSETQRNKGNFPGRFSGRQFSNSRSEMNVSTLELGDSALYLCASSPTGNTEAFFGQGTRLTVV.

This clone showed up just a few times. This CDR3 is CSVPVTGDSYEQYF. The CDR3 DNA reads TGCAGCGTCCCGGTGACAGGCGACTCCTACGAGCAGTACTTC. The rearrangement joins TRBV29-1 to TRBJ2-7, with D perhaps TRBD1 (6 bases). Germline-derived CDR1 and CDR2 are SQVTM and ANQGSEA. The CDR3 extends over 14 amino acids. V lost 6 bases and J lost 0, with 15 bases in between.

The chain employs TRBV29-1 and TRBJ2-2; D is uncertain. The germline V and J ends were trimmed by 8 bases and 6 bases, with 10 bases remaining between them. The CDR3 loop spans 11 amino acids. The germline gives CDR1 SQVTM, CDR2 ANQGSEA. Written as DNA, the CDR3 is TGCAGCTGTGCAGCTGCCGGGGAGCTGTTTTTT. This codes for CSCAAAGELFF.

J is TRBJ2-7 and V is TRBV5-1; tentative D call: TRBD1 (5 bases). The CDR3 runs to 13 residues. Trimming cost V 5 bases and J 3 bases, with 12 bases left between them. Germline CDR1 SGHRS, CDR2 YFSETQ. CDR3 region: CASRTIDSYEQYF. CDR3 nucleotide sequence: TGCGCCAGCAGGACGATCGACAGCTACGAGCAGTACTTC.

J is TRBJ2-7 and V is TRBV29-1; TRBD1 agrees at 9 bases. Germline V gene data show CDR1 as SQVTM and CDR2 as ANQGSEA. The CDR3 totals 12 residues. The ends lost 6 bases at V and 5 bases at J; junction bases unmatched: 5. The CDR3 reads CSVPGQGHEQYF. CDR3 sequence (DNA): TGCAGCGTCCCGGGACAGGGTCACGAGCAGTACTTC.

This clone was detected only once. V is TRBV7-9 and J is TRBJ2-7; 9 bases line up with TRBD2. The V segment lost 3 bases and the J segment 3 bases; nucleotides outside the gene matches: 0. In germline, CDR1 is SEHNR, CDR2 FQNEAQ (reference sequence). The CDR3 is 13 amino acids. The CDR3 sequence is CASSLTSGYEQYF. For the CDR3, the DNA is TGTGCCAGCAGCTTGACTAGCGGCTACGAGCAGTACTTC.

V gene TRBV4-2 combines with J gene TRBJ2-5, with 9 bases that match TRBD1. The V gene's germline CDR1 is LGHNA and CDR2 YNFKEQ. The J segment lost 6 bases and the V segment lost 4 bases, leaving 12 bases of the junction unmatched. The CDR3 runs to 16 residues. CDR3 in amino acids: CASSPRGTGSQKTQYF. The CDR3 nucleotides are TGTGCCAGCAGCCCAAGGGGGACAGGGAGTCAAAAGACCCAGTACTTC.